Listed below are T cell receptor beta chains from one sample, sequenced in a study of blood T cells in healthy people across ages. TCRdb analysed the 5' RACE reads with MiXCR anew, one entry per CDR3 protein. The table lists roughly 1.5 million distinct CDR3 sequences, roughly 43% of them singletons. The sample comprised blood. Receptor source: a woman under 30 in good health. Each CDR3 is given with its conserved first and last residue. The order of the fields is J gene, clone size, V gene, D gene, CDR3 DNA, CDR3 protein. D genes are given only for firm matches. Size is stated for part of the rows, as once, few or many counts, or as a class when the clone is expanded.

TRBJ1-2	NA	TRBV29-1	TRBD1	TGCAGCGTTGAGCCTAATTTCGGTAAACAGGGGGCAAGTTTTGGCTACACCTTC	CSVEPNFGKQGASFGYTF
TRBJ2-7	many	TRBV7-2	NA	TGTGCCAGCAGCTTAGTCGCCAAGACCTACGAGCAGTACTTC	CASSLVAKTYEQYF
TRBJ2-4	NA	TRBV20-1	NA	TGCAGTGCTAGAGATGATCGGTTAGCCAAAAACATTCAGTACTTC	CSARDDRLAKNIQYF
TRBJ2-3	NA	TRBV25-1	TRBD1	TGTGCCAGCAGTGAAAAAAACCGACAGGGCTTTTTAGCAGATACGCAGTATTTT	CASSEKNRQGFLADTQYF
TRBJ1-1	NA	TRBV2	NA	TGTGCCAGCAGTGAAGGCCGGGGGCCCGACACTGAAGCTTTCTTT	CASSEGRGPDTEAFF
TRBJ1-2	NA	TRBV12-3/TRBV12-4	NA	TGTGCCAGCAGTTTACCGGGAGGGGATGGCTACACCTTC	CASSLPGGDGYTF
TRBJ2-7	NA	TRBV29-1	TRBD2	TGCAGCGTTCAGTTGGCGGGAGGAAGCTCCTACGAGCAGTACTTC	CSVQLAGGSSYEQYF
TRBJ2-5	NA	TRBV6-2/TRBV6-3	TRBD2	TGTGCCAGCAGTTATTCCGCTAGCGGGAACAACAATGAGCAGTACTTC	CASSYSASGNNNEQYF
TRBJ2-7	NA	TRBV30	TRBD2	TGTGCCTGGAAACTAGCGGGGATCGAGCAGTACTTC	CAWKLAGIEQYF
TRBJ2-1	NA	TRBV10-3	TRBD2	TGTGCCATCAGAAGCGGGGTTTCCTACAATGAGCAGTTCTTC	CAIRSGVSYNEQFF
TRBJ2-3	NA	TRBV12-3/TRBV12-4	TRBD2	TGTGCCAGCAGGGACGGGGGGGTGAGCGCAGATACGCAGTATTTT	CASRDGGVSADTQYF
TRBJ2-7	few	TRBV7-2	NA	TGTGCCAGCAGGAAGAGGGCGGACTCCTACAATGAGCAGTACTTC	CASRKRADSYNEQYF
TRBJ1-5	NA	TRBV6-2/TRBV6-3	NA	TGTGCCACCGCCACCCGTACGGGGAAGGATCAGCCCCAGCATTTT	CATATRTGKDQPQHF
TRBJ2-3	NA	TRBV24-1	NA	TGTGCCACCAGTGATTCCTATACAGATACGCAGTATTTT	CATSDSYTDTQYF
TRBJ1-1	few	TRBV5-1	NA	TGCGCCAGCAGCTCCCATGGGGCAGGTGAAGCTTTCTTT	CASSSHGAGEAFF
TRBJ2-1	NA	TRBV6-1	TRBD2	TGTGCCAGCACCCTCTATGGCACTAGCGGGAGGGTCAATGAGCAGTTCTTC	CASTLYGTSGRVNEQFF
TRBJ2-3	NA	TRBV4-1	TRBD2	TGCGCCAGCAGCCCTCGTACTAGCGCGAGCACAGATACGCAGTATTTT	CASSPRTSASTDTQYF
TRBJ2-5	NA	TRBV20-1	NA	TGCAGTGCTGCCGACTGGAGAGGAGAGACCCAGTACTTC	CSAADWRGETQYF
TRBJ2-3	NA	TRBV20-1	NA	TGCAGTGCTAAAGGAGATAAGGACGAGGCGGGGTTCACAGATACGCAGTATTTT	CSAKGDKDEAGFTDTQYF
TRBJ2-1	NA	TRBV27	TRBD2	TGTGCCAGCAGCCCCTTGCGGGAGGGTGAGCAGTTCTTC	CASSPLREGEQFF
TRBJ2-6	NA	TRBV4-3	NA	TGCGCCAGCAGCCTAGGCGGATTCAGGGATGGGGCCAACGTCCTGACTTTC	CASSLGGFRDGANVLTF
TRBJ1-5	NA	TRBV2	TRBD1	TGTGCCAGCAGTAAGGGACAGGGGGCTCTGGTGCCCCAGCATTTT	CASSKGQGALVPQHF
TRBJ2-5	NA	TRBV5-1	NA	TGCGCCAGCAGCTTGGACGTGGGGGGTGAGCAGTACTTC	CASSLDVGGEQYF
TRBJ1-6	NA	TRBV15	NA	TGTGCCACCAGCAGAGTCCGGGATTCACCCCTCCACTTT	CATSRVRDSPLHF
TRBJ1-1	NA	TRBV6-5	NA	TGTGCCAGCAGTTACTCGAGTTTGTCCACTGAAGCTTTCTTT	CASSYSSLSTEAFF
TRBJ1-1	few	TRBV12-3/TRBV12-4	TRBD1	TGTGCCATCTCAGGGGGTTTGTCCACTGAAGCTTTCTTT	CAISGGLSTEAFF
TRBJ1-2	few	TRBV9	NA	TGTGCCAGCAGCGCCCCAGTTGGACATAACTATGGCTACACCTTC	CASSAPVGHNYGYTF
TRBJ1-4	NA	TRBV7-6	NA	TGTGCCAGCAGTCCCCAGGTGTTTTCAAATGAAAAACTGTTTTTT	CASSPQVFSNEKLFF
TRBJ2-5	many	TRBV4-2	NA	TGTGCCAGCAGCAACCGGGACCCTGAAGAGACCCAGTACTTC	CASSNRDPEETQYF
TRBJ1-2	few	TRBV7-2	TRBD1	TGTGCCAGCAGCAGACAGGGGGGAATAGGGGGCTACACCTTC	CASSRQGGIGGYTF
TRBJ2-5	NA	TRBV27	TRBD2	TGTGCCAGCAGCCCAGGGACTAGCGGGGGGGCAGAGACCCAGTACTTC	CASSPGTSGGAETQYF
TRBJ2-7	few	TRBV6-5	NA	TGTGCCAGCAGTTCACTTAGGACGGGGGCGGCTTACGAGCAGTACTTC	CASSSLRTGAAYEQYF
TRBJ2-3	NA	TRBV29-1	TRBD1	TGCAGCGTTGAATGGGGGACAGGAGGCTCGGATACGCAGTATTTT	CSVEWGTGGSDTQYF
TRBJ2-7	once	TRBV3-1	NA	TGTGCCAGCAGCCAAGGGGTCGGGAGCATGAATGAGCAGTACTTC	CASSQGVGSMNEQYF
TRBJ2-7	NA	TRBV28	TRBD2	TGTGCCAGCAATCAACTAGCGGGTATGAGGTCCTACGAGCAGTACTTC	CASNQLAGMRSYEQYF